Sequencing of this T cell receptor (beta chain) was carried out in a study of T cell responses to AZD1222 COVID-19 vaccine. Points on this clone: Its matching antigen is unknown.

V lost 4 bases to trimming and J lost 1 base; unmatched junction nucleotides: 6. The CDR3 sequence is 15 residues long. Germline CDR1 reads SGHRS; CDR2 reads YFSETQ. Only in-frame clones appear in the TCRdb table, and some are missing; sequencing was by immunoSEQ multiplex PCR. The profile shows around 150,000 clones, roughly 94% of them singletons. General study results and limits: The donor cohort was predominantly white British with a female majority, and clonal diversity may have been underestimated. Only six individuals given AZD1222 were seropositive at baseline.

Sequencing used peripheral blood, obtained on day 0 of AZD1222 vaccination. The V and J genes are TRBV5-1 and TRBJ2-5, with TRBD1 matching over 8 bases. This TCR derives from an adult in good health. The DNA for the CDR3 is TGCGCCAGCAGCCCCCTCGGACAGGGCCAAGAGACCCAGTACTTC. This encodes CASSPLGQGQETQYF.